This entry concerns a single TCR beta chain. Its binding antigen is unknown. Base qualities are not at hand, and no much larger clone is one base apart. The treatment or condition label for this specimen denotes: live attenuated yellow fever vaccine strain. At each blood-draw timepoint, two biological replicates of bulk PBMCs were collected. PBMCs were isolated from peripheral blood using a standard Ficoll-Paque protocol. RNA was extracted with TriZol from bulk PBMCs, CD4 and CD8 fractions, and dextramer-positive and dextramer-negative fractions. TCRdb names Illumina NovaSeq 6000 as the instrument used. TCR cDNA was made using 5'RACE template switching, a step that added a universal primer site and unique molecular identifiers. Priming for cDNA synthesis came from both the TCR alpha and TCR beta constant segments. Libraries were amplified in two PCR steps, with sample barcodes and sequencing adapters added in the second step. Sequencing of libraries was done on Illumina HiSeq 2500 (2x100 bp) or NovaSeq (2x150 bp). For the original study's pipeline: MIGEC was used to demultiplex reads and collapse the reads into UMI consensus sequences, and MiXCR was used for V(D)J alignment. Vaccine-responding clonotypes were defined with edgeR using replicate PBMC samples, requiring FDR below 0.01 and a log2 fold change above 5 up to day 15. Bulk clonotypes were assigned CD4 or CD8 identity according to which sequenced CD4 or CD8 repertoire held them at higher abundance. TCRdb reran the public reads through fastp at Q25 and MiXCR, keeping productive beta chains. When rows share a CDR3 protein, they turn into one entry using the most common DNA and genes. These V and J calls rely on TCRdb rather than the paper's analysis. The table for this sample lists roughly 350,000 distinct CDR3 sequences; about 4% of them were counted only once. The ten largest make up around 25% of the sample.

V is pruned by 5 bases and J by 9 bases, leaving 15 bases of the junction without a gene match. The CDR3 spans 16 residues, from the cysteine through the phenylalanine. Only the CDR3 portion is preserved as DNA: 48 bases, with reading frame beginning at the first base. Per the germline V gene, MDHEN is the CDR1 and SYDVKM is the CDR2. The record originates from a study of T cells after yellow fever vaccination (dated by TCRdb to the late 2010s). The study in broad terms: The SMART-Seq v4 Ultra Low Input RNA kit was used to prepare libraries from fractions with low cell numbers. Two healthy male donors made up the cohort, one aged 18 to 30 years and the other aged 30 to 40 years. To follow T-cell clones before and after primary and booster YFV17D yellow fever vaccination, bulk TCR alpha and beta repertoires were sequenced over time. Blood was drawn at multiple timepoints before and after primary and secondary immunization, with bulk PBMC replicates and cell subsets isolated. Overall study outcomes, separate from this receptor: After the booster, most of the clones that had expanded following primary vaccination were detected again (just under 97% of CD4 and more than 85% of CD8), which suggests that memory was broadly maintained. The study included only two donors, which limits how far the findings can be generalized. The secondary T-cell response was found to be weaker but faster than the primary response, with a peak reached on day 5 rather than on day 15. A small fraction of clonotypes showed up in both the CD4 and CD8 compartments, probably as a result of convergent recombination. FACS-sorted repertoires could contain abundant contaminating clonotypes from the bulk population, so computational filtering was required.

The clonotype originates from a man between 18 and 29 years old who received the YFV17D yellow fever vaccine. The chain couples TRBV28 to TRBJ2-2, with 7 central nucleotides matching TRBD1. The source was PBMCs, collected 5 days after the yellow fever booster vaccination. The CDR3 region reads CASSPPGTEGWRELFF. The nucleotides read TGTGCCAGCAGTCCACCAGGGACAGAAGGATGGCGGGAGCTGTTTTTT.